This T cell receptor (beta chain) was retrieved from a study of T cells in Graves' hyperthyroidism and ophthalmopathy. Study findings and constraints: In simple terms, a model built on 13 V-J features told ophthalmopathy apart from stable hyperthyroidism. The model's output predicted ophthalmopathy at a median of 6.5 months prior to onset. Blood held most thyroid clonotypes expanded above 0.001 frequency.

Ophthalmopathy patients had Clinical Activity Score at least 3, NOSPECS grade at least 4, duration under 3 months. RNA transcripts provided the source from which TCR beta CDR3 regions were amplified. First-round RT-PCR of the TCR CDR3 relied on the HTBI primer set. TCRdb used MiXCR to reprocess the multiplex PCR reads, holding one entry per CDR3 protein. The sample holds hundreds of thousands of distinct CDR3 sequences; around 21% are singletons and the top ten take about 34%. The germline V and J ends were trimmed by 3 bases and 11 bases, with 10 bases remaining between them. Per germline, CDR1 LGHDT and CDR2 YNNKEL (reference sequence). The CDR3 is 11 amino acids. This clonotype was observed at least ten times. As yet, its antigen is unknown.

V gene TRBV3-1 combines with J gene TRBJ1-1; a possible D gene is TRBD1 (5 bases). The sequenced material came from blood. This TCR came from a man aged 30 to 45 with Graves' ophthalmopathy. CDR3: CASSQGTAAFF. For the CDR3, the DNA is TGTGCCAGCAGCCAGGGGACTGCGGCTTTCTTT.